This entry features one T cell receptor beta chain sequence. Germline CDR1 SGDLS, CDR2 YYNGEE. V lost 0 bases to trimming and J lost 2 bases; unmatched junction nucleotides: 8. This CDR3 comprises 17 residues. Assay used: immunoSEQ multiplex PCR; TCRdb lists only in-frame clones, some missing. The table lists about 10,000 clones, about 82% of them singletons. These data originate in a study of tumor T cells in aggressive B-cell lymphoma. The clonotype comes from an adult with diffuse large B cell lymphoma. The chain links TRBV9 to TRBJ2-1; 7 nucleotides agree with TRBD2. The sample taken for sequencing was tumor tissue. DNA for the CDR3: TGTGCCAGCAGCGTAGTTGTGGCGGGAGTGCCCTACAATGAGCAGTTCTTC. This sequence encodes CASSVVVAGVPYNEQFF. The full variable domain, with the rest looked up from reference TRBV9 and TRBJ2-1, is DSGVTQTPKHLITATGQRVTLRCSPRSGDLSVYWYQQSLDQGLQFLIQYYNGEERAKGNILERFSAQQFPDLHSELNLSSLELGDSALYFCASSVVVAGVPYNEQFFGPGTRLTVL.